A selection of T cell receptor beta chains follows, all from one sample in a study of T cell responses to AZD1222 COVID-19 vaccine. The method was immunoSEQ multiplex PCR; TCRdb's version includes in-frame clones alone and lacks a portion of them. Of over 110,000 clones listed, about 90% are singletons. The material was peripheral blood, obtained 28 days after the second AZD1222 dose. These receptors originate from an adult who received the AZD1222 COVID-19 vaccine. The CDR3 runs from the conserved cysteine through the conserved F or W. A D gene is named only where the DNA matches it firmly. Size tells how often a clone was seen (once, few, many) or the class of an expanded clone, and some rows leave it out.

CDR3aa: CATGGWKIAKNIQYF
CDR3nt: TGTGCCACCGGGGGATGGAAGATAGCCAAAAACATTCAGTACTTC
j_gene: TRBJ2-4
d_gene: NA
v_gene: TRBV19
abundance: NA

CDR3aa: CATDWGGLGSNQPQHF
CDR3nt: TGTGCCACCGATTGGGGGGGGCTCGGTAGCAATCAGCCCCAGCATTTT
j_gene: TRBJ1-5
d_gene: NA
v_gene: TRBV19
abundance: once

CDR3aa: CASRSAGGLTDTQYF
CDR3nt: TGTGCCAGCAGATCAGCGGGAGGCCTCACAGATACGCAGTATTTT
j_gene: TRBJ2-3
d_gene: TRBD2
v_gene: TRBV6-5
abundance: NA

CDR3aa: CASSVREDSPLHF
CDR3nt: TGTGCCAGCAGTGTCAGGGAAGATTCACCCCTCCACTTT
j_gene: TRBJ1-6
d_gene: NA
v_gene: TRBV6-4
abundance: many

CDR3aa: CASSLLKTVNTEAFF
CDR3nt: TGTGCCAGCAGCTTACTAAAAACAGTGAACACTGAAGCTTTCTTT
j_gene: TRBJ1-1
d_gene: NA
v_gene: TRBV7-9
abundance: NA

CDR3aa: CASSYSTGRNIQYF
CDR3nt: TGTGCCAGCAGTTACTCGACAGGGAGAAACATTCAGTACTTC
j_gene: TRBJ2-4
d_gene: TRBD1
v_gene: TRBV6-6
abundance: once

CDR3aa: CASSGHSRGTGGNTIYF
CDR3nt: TGTGCCAGCAGTGGACACTCTCGCGGGACAGGGGGAAACACCATATATTTT
j_gene: TRBJ1-3
d_gene: TRBD1
v_gene: TRBV25-1
abundance: NA

CDR3aa: CASSQRDRVGETQYF
CDR3nt: TGCGCCAGCAGCCAACGGGACAGGGTGGGAGAGACCCAGTACTTC
j_gene: TRBJ2-5
d_gene: TRBD1
v_gene: TRBV4-3
abundance: NA

CDR3aa: CASSSPGRAESFF
CDR3nt: TGTGCCAGCAGCTCCCCCGGGAGAGCCGAGTCTTTCTTT
j_gene: TRBJ1-1
d_gene: NA
v_gene: TRBV7-9
abundance: NA

CDR3aa: CASSLVGGADGYTF
CDR3nt: TGTGCCAGCAGCTTAGTCGGGGGAGCGGATGGCTACACCTTC
j_gene: TRBJ1-2
d_gene: NA
v_gene: TRBV7-2
abundance: NA

CDR3aa: CASAVIPSGGSPLHF
CDR3nt: TGTGCCAGCGCTGTAATCCCCAGTGGTGGTTCACCCCTCCACTTT
j_gene: TRBJ1-6
d_gene: NA
v_gene: TRBV27
abundance: NA

CDR3aa: CASSRSSGLVLNSYNEQFF
CDR3nt: TGCGCCAGCAGCCGAAGCTCGGGACTAGTTCTCAACTCCTACAATGAGCAGTTCTTC
j_gene: TRBJ2-1
d_gene: TRBD2
v_gene: TRBV5-1
abundance: NA

CDR3aa: CASSPQGYSGANVLTF
CDR3nt: TGTGCCAGCTCACCACAGGGGTATAGTGGGGCCAACGTCCTGACTTTC
j_gene: TRBJ2-6
d_gene: NA
v_gene: TRBV18
abundance: NA

CDR3aa: CASNHLPVSYNEQFF
CDR3nt: TGTGCCAGCAATCACTTGCCCGTCTCCTACAATGAGCAGTTCTTC
j_gene: TRBJ2-1
d_gene: NA
v_gene: TRBV11-2
abundance: NA

CDR3aa: CASSQDQRNQPQHF
CDR3nt: TGCGCCAGCAGCCAAGATCAGCGCAATCAGCCCCAGCATTTT
j_gene: TRBJ1-5
d_gene: NA
v_gene: TRBV4-1
abundance: once

CDR3aa: CASSLMGAQETQYF
CDR3nt: TGCGCCAGCAGCTTAATGGGGGCTCAAGAGACCCAGTACTTC
j_gene: TRBJ2-5
d_gene: NA
v_gene: TRBV5-1
abundance: once

CDR3aa: CASSLGQGDEKLFF
CDR3nt: TGTGCCAGCAGTTTAGGACAGGGAGATGAAAAACTGTTTTTT
j_gene: TRBJ1-4
d_gene: TRBD1
v_gene: TRBV27
abundance: NA

CDR3aa: CASSFRVDGYTF
CDR3nt: TGTGCCAGCAGCTTTCGGGTCGATGGCTACACCTTC
j_gene: TRBJ1-2
d_gene: NA
v_gene: TRBV7-9
abundance: once

CDR3aa: CASSPQGMETQYF
CDR3nt: TGTGCCAGCAGCCCCCAAGGGATGGAGACCCAGTACTTC
j_gene: TRBJ2-5
d_gene: NA
v_gene: TRBV5-6
abundance: NA

CDR3aa: CASSQELNRLVASTDTQYF
CDR3nt: TGTGCCAGCAGCCAAGAGTTAAATAGGCTTGTGGCTAGCACAGATACGCAGTATTTT
j_gene: TRBJ2-3
d_gene: NA
v_gene: TRBV4-2
abundance: NA

CDR3aa: CATSRGRGLTGNTIYF
CDR3nt: TGTGCCACCAGCAGAGGCAGGGGATTAACTGGAAACACCATATATTTT
j_gene: TRBJ1-3
d_gene: NA
v_gene: TRBV15
abundance: NA

CDR3aa: CASSRVQGGTSGTGELFF
CDR3nt: TGCGCCAGCAGCCGAGTACAAGGCGGGACTAGCGGCACCGGGGAGCTGTTTTTT
j_gene: TRBJ2-2
d_gene: TRBD2
v_gene: TRBV4-3
abundance: NA

CDR3aa: CASSQGLTGELFF
CDR3nt: TGCGCCAGCAGCCAAGGTCTCACCGGGGAGCTGTTTTTT
j_gene: TRBJ2-2
d_gene: NA
v_gene: TRBV4-1
abundance: NA

CDR3aa: CASNQDGLLNSYGYTF
CDR3nt: TGTGCCAGCAACCAAGATGGTCTTCTGAATTCCTATGGCTACACCTTC
j_gene: TRBJ1-2
d_gene: NA
v_gene: TRBV7-2
abundance: NA

CDR3aa: CASSLWRPTWGNQPQHF
CDR3nt: TGTGCCAGCAGTTTATGGCGGCCAACCTGGGGCAATCAGCCCCAGCATTTT
j_gene: TRBJ1-5
d_gene: NA
v_gene: TRBV28
abundance: once

CDR3aa: CASLYVGLNTEAFF
CDR3nt: TGTGCCAGCCTTTATGTCGGCCTAAACACTGAAGCTTTCTTT
j_gene: TRBJ1-1
d_gene: NA
v_gene: TRBV6-5
abundance: NA

CDR3aa: CASSIESTEAFF
CDR3nt: TGTGCCAGTAGTATCGAATCGACTGAAGCTTTCTTT
j_gene: TRBJ1-1
d_gene: NA
v_gene: TRBV19
abundance: once

CDR3aa: CSASLGRFEGAFF
CDR3nt: TGCAGTGCTAGTTTAGGTCGCTTTGAGGGGGCTTTCTTT
j_gene: TRBJ1-1
d_gene: NA
v_gene: TRBV20-1
abundance: NA

CDR3aa: CASQEGLRTDTQYF
CDR3nt: TGTGCCAGTCAGGAGGGGCTTCGTACAGATACGCAGTATTTT
j_gene: TRBJ2-3
d_gene: NA
v_gene: TRBV19
abundance: NA

CDR3aa: CASSYRRKAFF
CDR3nt: TGTGCCAGCAGTTACCGCAGAAAAGCTTTCTTT
j_gene: TRBJ1-1
d_gene: NA
v_gene: TRBV6-2/TRBV6-3
abundance: once

CDR3aa: CASSLVVVADGYTF
CDR3nt: TGTGCCAGCAGCTTGGTGGTGGTGGCCGATGGCTACACCTTC
j_gene: TRBJ1-2
d_gene: NA
v_gene: TRBV5-6
abundance: NA

CDR3aa: CASSYSGTAKTQYF
CDR3nt: TGTGCCAGCAGTTACTCAGGGACAGCCAAGACCCAGTACTTC
j_gene: TRBJ2-5
d_gene: TRBD1
v_gene: TRBV6-5
abundance: NA

CDR3aa: CASSEGQGDELVVPQHF
CDR3nt: TGTGCCAGCAGTGAGGGACAGGGTGACGAACTGGTCGTCCCCCAGCATTTT
j_gene: TRBJ1-5
d_gene: TRBD1
v_gene: TRBV25-1
abundance: NA

CDR3aa: CASSQGGTGEEDGYTF
CDR3nt: TGTGCCAGCAGCCAAGGGGGGACAGGGGAGGAGGATGGCTACACCTTC
j_gene: TRBJ1-2
d_gene: TRBD1
v_gene: TRBV4-2
abundance: NA

CDR3aa: CASSKDSGRFTEAFF
CDR3nt: TGTGCCAGCAGCAAGGACAGCGGACGGTTTACTGAAGCTTTCTTT
j_gene: TRBJ1-1
d_gene: NA
v_gene: TRBV11-1
abundance: NA

CDR3aa: CASSYPTGPYGYTF
CDR3nt: TGTGCCAGCAGTTACCCGACAGGACCCTATGGCTACACCTTC
j_gene: TRBJ1-2
d_gene: NA
v_gene: TRBV6-2/TRBV6-3
abundance: once

CDR3aa: CASRVEGGPNTIYF
CDR3nt: TGTGCCAGCAGGGTGGAGGGGGGCCCGAACACCATATATTTT
j_gene: TRBJ1-3
d_gene: NA
v_gene: TRBV2
abundance: once